The 25 T cell receptor beta chains in this list originate from one sample, sequenced in a study of early T cells in non-severe SARS-CoV-2 infection. One entry per CDR3 protein, called by TCRdb with MiXCR from the 5' RACE reads. Among about 97,000 distinct CDR3 sequences, approximately 11% were seen once, and the ten largest hold around 4.7%. This sample comprised whole blood, obtained at baseline. These TCRs come from an adult who was a healthcare worker with PCR-confirmed SARS-CoV-2 infection or an uninfected control (not recorded which).

The chain has TRBV24-1 and TRBJ1-1; perhaps TRBD1 as D (5 bases). Germline CDR1 reads KGHDR; CDR2 reads SFDVKD. V gave up 7 bases and J gave up 0 bases, with 11 bases separating them. CDR3 length: 14 amino acids. The CDR3 protein is CATRKGTLNTEAFF. DNA for the CDR3: TGTGCCACCAGAAAGGGGACGCTGAACACTGAAGCTTTCTTT.

This clonotype was seen a few times. The chain combines TRBV7-2 with TRBJ2-2; D gene uncertain. CDR1 and CDR2 (germline): SGHTA, FQGNSA. CDR3 size: 12 residues. The V gene lost 3 bases and the J gene lost 6 bases, with 5 bases spanning the gap. CDR3 in DNA: TGTGCCAGCAGCTTCCTCGCCGGGGAGCTGTTTTTT. It is translated as CASSFLAGELFF.

This clonotype occurred a few times. This rearrangement joins TRBV29-1 to TRBJ2-1; D not certain. V lost 5 bases and J lost 7, with 30 bases in between. CDR1 is SQVTM, CDR2 ANQGSEA, per germline. The CDR3 is 18 amino acids. The CDR3 loop reads CSVLGYRSSYQLGNEQFF. DNA of the CDR3: TGCAGCGTTTTGGGGTACCGATCGTCTTATCAATTAGGGAATGAGCAGTTCTTC.

In its sample, this clonotype was seen many times. The chain links TRBV12-3 or TRBV12-4 to TRBJ1-2; a possible D gene is TRBD1 (5 bases). The CDR3 covers 13 residues. Trimming left V 10 bases short and J 2 bases short, with 14 bases between. This CDR3 is CATSSGENYGYTF. Written as DNA, the CDR3 is TGTGCCACCTCTTCGGGGGAGAACTATGGCTACACCTTC.

This clonotype occurred a few times. This rearrangement joins TRBV11-2 to TRBJ2-5; 14 nucleotides agree with TRBD2. The CDR3 length is 16 residues. Per germline, CDR1 SGHAT and CDR2 FQNNGV. J was trimmed by 5 bases and V by 5 bases; bases with no gene match: 7. The CDR3, as DNA: TGTGCCAGCAGCATAAAGGGACTAGCGGGAGATGAGACCCAGTACTTC. Translating gives CASSIKGLAGDETQYF.

The chain recombines TRBV19 with TRBJ2-1; TRBD2 is a possible D gene (6 bases). The CDR3 covers 14 residues. Germline V CDR1 and CDR2: LNHDA, SQIVND (reference sequence). The V end lost 3 bases, the J end lost 9 bases, and 15 bases lay between the germline ends. In DNA, the CDR3 is TGTGCCAGTAGTATTAACCCTTTGGGAGGTGAGCAGTTCTTC. Its translation is CASSINPLGGEQFF.

Many counts were recorded for this clonotype. This chain joins TRBV20-1 and TRBJ2-1; 9 nucleotides match TRBD2. J lost 6 bases, V lost 1 base, and 10 bases had no gene match. CDR1 DFQATT and CDR2 SNEGSKA come from the germline V gene (reference sequence). The CDR3 contains 16 residues. The CDR3 protein is CSARGVLAGPINEQFF. DNA for the CDR3: TGCAGTGCTAGAGGCGTCCTAGCGGGACCCATCAATGAGCAGTTCTTC.

This clonotype was found many times. The chain links TRBV20-1 to TRBJ2-1, with 16 bases identical to TRBD2. Germline V gene sequence: CDR1 DFQATT, CDR2 SNEGSKA (reference sequence). This CDR3 is built from 17 residues. The J segment lost 4 bases and the V segment lost 7 bases, leaving 10 bases of the junction unmatched. The CDR3 spells CSVPGLAGGPRYNEQFF. DNA of the CDR3: TGCAGTGTACCGGGACTAGCGGGAGGGCCGCGGTACAATGAGCAGTTCTTC.

This clonotype was observed many times. The V and J genes are TRBV27 and TRBJ2-3, with TRBD2 matching over 7 bases. Germline V gene sequence: CDR1 MNHEY, CDR2 SMNVEV (reference sequence). The CDR3 is 13 residues long. Germline trimming cut 5 bases from V and 5 bases from J; bases unmatched to any gene: 4. DNA for the CDR3: TGTGCCAGCAGTAGGGACTACGGAGATACGCAGTATTTT. The encoded protein is CASSRDYGDTQYF.

This sequence joins TRBV7-3 and TRBJ2-2; D may match TRBD1 or TRBD2 (5 bases each). Looked up from germline, CDR1 is SGHTA and CDR2 is FQGTGA. The CDR3 is made up of 16 amino acids. Trimming cost V 2 bases and J 1 base, with 11 bases left between them. The CDR3 loop is CASSLFGAGNTGELFF. As DNA, the CDR3 is TGTGCCAGCAGCTTATTCGGGGCGGGGAACACCGGGGAGCTGTTTTTT.

The chain links TRBV4-2 to TRBJ2-3; TRBD2 aligns across 10 bases. The CDR3 consists of 15 residues. V lost 3 bases and J lost 3; bases outside the gene matches: 3. CDR1 is LGHNA and CDR2 is YNFKEQ in the germline V gene. The CDR3 reads CASSQVLAGTDTQYF. In nucleotides, the CDR3 is TGTGCCAGCAGCCAGGTACTAGCGGGGACAGATACGCAGTATTTT.

This clonotype was seen at least ten times. This chain joins TRBV19 and TRBJ1-2; D unclear. The CDR3 is 14 residues long. V shed 1 base and J shed 4 bases, with 10 bases lying between them. Germline loops: CDR1 LNHDA, CDR2 SQIVND (reference sequence). Here the CDR3 DNA reads TGTGCCAGTAGTATAGTCCCGGGAGGCTATGGCTACACCTTC. Its translation is CASSIVPGGYGYTF.

This clonotype occurred many times. V and J are TRBV11-2 and TRBJ2-1; TRBD1 might be the D (5 bases). CDR1 and CDR2 (germline): SGHAT, FQNNGV. Deletions cut 4 bases from V and 3 bases from J, with 16 bases between. The CDR3 covers 16 residues. The CDR3: CASSSSGLGYYNEQFF. The DNA for the CDR3 is TGTGCCAGCAGCTCTTCAGGGCTAGGGTACTACAATGAGCAGTTCTTC.

Many counts were recorded for this clonotype. This sequence joins TRBV10-3 and TRBJ2-2, with D unclear. Between the trimmed V and J ends, which lost 0 bases and 7 bases, there was a span of 15 bases. The germline V gene encodes CDR1 ENHRY and CDR2 SYGVKD. The CDR3 length is 16 residues. CDR3 nucleotides: TGTGCCATCAGTGAGTCGGTGCCTAAAGTTGGCGGGGAGCTGTTTTTT. This translates into CAISESVPKVGGELFF.

The chain joins TRBV2 to TRBJ2-7; D is unclear. There are 13 residues in the CDR3. Germline CDR1 reads SNHLY; CDR2 reads FYNNEI. Trimming cost V 2 bases and J 2 bases, with 7 bases left between them. The CDR3 DNA reads TGTGCCAGCAGTGAACAGGCCACCTACGAGCAGTACTTC. It yields the protein CASSEQATYEQYF.

There are many counts of this clonotype. The chain carries TRBV18 and TRBJ1-2; D is perhaps TRBD1 (5 bases). Trimming stripped 1 base from V and 0 bases from J, with 12 bases between. Germline CDR1 is KGHSH and CDR2 is LQKENI. CDR3 length: 16 residues. CDR3 protein: CASSPQTDIPNYGYTF. DNA of the CDR3: TGTGCCAGCTCACCACAGACAGATATTCCTAACTATGGCTACACCTTC. The full variable domain, rest sourced from reference TRBV18 and TRBJ1-2, is NAGVMQNPRHLVRRRGQEARLRCSPMKGHSHVYWYRQLPEEGLKFMVYLQKENIIDESGMPKERFSAEFPKEGPSILRIQQVVRGDSAAYFCASSPQTDIPNYGYTFGSGTRLTVV.

This clonotype has a handful of counts. Germline and junction disagree at one end, which may indicate a read error. The chain couples TRBV12-3 or TRBV12-4 to TRBJ2-7; 9 nucleotides match TRBD2. CDR3 length: 14 amino acids. The CDR3 loop reads CASRLAGDAYEQYF. The CDR3 DNA sequence: TGTGCCAGCAGATTAGCGGGAGATGCCTACGAGCAGTACTTC.

This clonotype was recorded many times. The chain has TRBV2 and TRBJ1-6; D is undetermined. V shed 8 bases and J shed 7 bases, with 18 bases lying between them. Per germline, CDR1 SNHLY and CDR2 FYNNEI. The CDR3 has 15 amino acids. CDR3 nucleotide sequence: TGTGCCAGCCTCCGGGAGAGAACGGAGAATTCACCCCTCCACTTT. This gives the protein CASLRERTENSPLHF.

This clonotype turned up a few times. The rearrangement joins TRBV29-1 to TRBJ1-1; TRBD1 matches 10 bases. CDR3 length: 10 residues. From germline, CDR1 is SQVTM and CDR2 ANQGSEA. With V trimmed by 7 bases and J by 7 bases, 0 bases remained unmatched. The CDR3 DNA is TGCAGCGGGGACAGGGGTGAAGCTTTCTTT. This translates into CSGDRGEAFF.

The chain employs TRBV6-1 and TRBJ1-1; unclear D gene. Trimming pared 2 bases from V and 5 bases from J, leaving 12 bases between. The germline CDR1 and CDR2 sequences are MNHNS and SASEGT. This CDR3 is 14 amino acids long. The CDR3 DNA sequence: TGTGCCAGCAGTGAATCGGCCGGCCGTACTGAAGCTTTCTTT. This gives the protein CASSESAGRTEAFF.

This CDR3 is CASIFLAGDTGELFF. The CDR3, as DNA: TGTGCCAGCATTTTCCTAGCGGGAGACACCGGGGAGCTGTTTTTT. The gene calls are TRBV2 and TRBJ2-2; 10 bases line up with TRBD2. The CDR3 runs to 15 residues. V lost 7 bases and J lost 3; bases outside the gene matches: 5. Germline CDR1 and CDR2: SNHLY and FYNNEI.

The rearrangement links TRBV29-1 to TRBJ1-2, with a weak D call TRBD1 (5 bases). Germline V gene lookup returns CDR1 SQVTM and CDR2 ANQGSEA. V lost 0 bases and J 4 bases, leaving 18 bases between the germline ends. The CDR3 is made up of 16 amino acids. CDR3 sequence reads: CSVEETSTRGRYGYTF. CDR3 bases: TGCAGCGTTGAAGAAACGTCGACAAGGGGACGCTATGGCTACACCTTC.

In this sample, this clonotype turned up many times. This chain connects TRBV7-9 to TRBJ2-6; D is tentatively TRBD1 or TRBD2 (5 bases each). CDR1 SEHNR and CDR2 FQNEAQ come from the germline V gene (reference sequence). The V gene lost 3 bases and the J gene lost 0 bases, with 9 bases spanning the gap. CDR3 size: 16 residues. The chain's CDR3 is CASSLGRPSGANVLTF. In nucleotides, the CDR3 is TGTGCCAGCAGCTTGGGACGGCCCTCTGGGGCCAACGTCCTGACTTTC.

This clonotype appeared many times. The rearrangement uses TRBV7-8 and TRBJ2-1; weak D call: TRBD1 (5 bases). CDR1 is SGHVS and CDR2 is FQNEAQ in the germline V gene. Trimming removed 5 bases at V and 2 bases at J, with 13 bases between. The CDR3 totals 15 residues. The CDR3 nucleotides are TGTGCCAGCAGCCCTCTGTCAGGGACCTACAATGAGCAGTTCTTC. It yields the protein CASSPLSGTYNEQFF.

The chain combines TRBV10-2 with TRBJ1-3; D may be TRBD1 (6 bases). CDR1 WSHSY and CDR2 SAAADI come from the germline V gene. The V and J ends lost 7 bases and 4 bases respectively, with 11 bases between them. This CDR3 contains 13 residues. Written as DNA, the CDR3 is TGCGCCAGCACCGGGACAAGAGGAAACACCATATATTTT. Amino acids: CASTGTRGNTIYF.